This T cell receptor beta chain was profiled in a study of blood T cell repertoires in COVID-19. Study as a whole: The samples span acute and convalescent COVID-19 from the United States, Italy and Spain. Nucleic acid was either cDNA or gDNA, and it came from T cells, B-cell-depleted T cells, or PBMCs.

Only in-frame clones appear in the TCRdb table, and some are missing; sequencing was by immunoSEQ multiplex PCR. This table has fewer than 350,000 clones, approximately 88% appearing once. Seattle patient enrollment occurred during active infection, with longitudinal follow-up thereafter. The CDR3 extends over 16 amino acids. The germline V and J ends were trimmed by 5 bases and 2 bases, with 17 bases remaining between them. Germline V gene lookup returns CDR1 LNHDA and CDR2 SQIVND (reference sequence). The chain links TRBV19 to TRBJ2-3; D is possibly TRBD2 (5 bases). The sequence derives from a young man with COVID-19, enrolled during active disease. The sample consisted of peripheral blood. CDR3 loop: CASSLGSSRSTDTQYF. The CDR3 nucleotides are TGTGCCAGTAGTTTAGGTTCTAGCCGTTCCACAGATACGCAGTATTTT.